This is a list of T cell receptor beta chains from one sample in a study of Graves' ophthalmopathy and Graves' hyperthyroidism. TCRdb re-derived calls from the multiplex PCR reads in MiXCR, one entry per CDR3 protein. The sample includes around 520,000 distinct CDR3 sequences, approximately 37% of them seen just once. Sequencing was done on a sample of peripheral blood or thyroid tissue (not recorded which). Receptor source: an adult man with Graves' hyperthyroidism. CDR3s include the opening cysteine and the closing phenylalanine or tryptophan. Fields, in order: V gene, clone size, J gene, CDR3 length, D gene, CDR3 protein, CDR3 DNA. A D gene is named only where the DNA matches it firmly. Some rows have no size entry. The others give once, few or many, or a class for an expanded clone.

v_call: TRBV10-3
clone_size: NA
j_call: TRBJ2-7
cdr3_length: 11
d_call: NA
cdr3_aa: CASGGYYEQYF
cdr3_nt: TGTGCCAGCGGCGGGTACTACGAGCAGTACTTC

v_call: TRBV29-1
clone_size: many
j_call: TRBJ1-1
cdr3_length: 14
d_call: TRBD1
cdr3_aa: CSVDSYQGETEAFF
cdr3_nt: TGCAGCGTTGATTCGTACCAGGGGGAGACTGAAGCTTTCTTT

v_call: TRBV5-1
clone_size: NA
j_call: TRBJ1-1
cdr3_length: 15
d_call: NA
cdr3_aa: CASSPFEGLNTEAFF
cdr3_nt: TGTGCCAGCAGCCCGTTTGAAGGCCTAAACACTGAAGCTTTCTTT

v_call: TRBV28
clone_size: NA
j_call: TRBJ1-2
cdr3_length: 15
d_call: TRBD1
cdr3_aa: CASSPPGTVCGGYTF
cdr3_nt: TGTGCCAGCAGCCCCCCTGGGACAGTATGCGGCGGCTACACCTTC

v_call: TRBV7-3
clone_size: NA
j_call: TRBJ2-5
cdr3_length: 17
d_call: TRBD1
cdr3_aa: CASSSGQGLEGQETQYF
cdr3_nt: TGTGCCAGCAGCTCCGGACAGGGGCTTGAAGGGCAAGAGACCCAGTACTTC

v_call: TRBV7-9
clone_size: NA
j_call: TRBJ2-2
cdr3_length: 17
d_call: TRBD2
cdr3_aa: CASSLAHGTSVTGELFF
cdr3_nt: TGTGCCAGCAGCTTAGCGCACGGGACTAGCGTCACCGGGGAGCTGTTTTTT

v_call: TRBV10-3
clone_size: few
j_call: TRBJ2-5
cdr3_length: 13
d_call: NA
cdr3_aa: CAVSDRVQETQYF
cdr3_nt: TGTGCCGTCAGTGACCGGGTACAAGAGACCCAGTACTTC

v_call: TRBV5-1
clone_size: NA
j_call: TRBJ2-7
cdr3_length: 14
d_call: TRBD1
cdr3_aa: CASSAGTGPYEQYF
cdr3_nt: TGTGCCAGCAGCGCGGGGACAGGACCCTACGAGCAGTACTTC

v_call: TRBV19
clone_size: few
j_call: TRBJ2-7
cdr3_length: 14
d_call: NA
cdr3_aa: CASSIAVRNYEQYF
cdr3_nt: TGTGCCAGTAGTATAGCCGTCAGGAACTACGAGCAGTACTTC

v_call: TRBV5-1
clone_size: NA
j_call: TRBJ1-2
cdr3_length: 15
d_call: NA
cdr3_aa: CASSSRVRGASGYTF
cdr3_nt: TGCGCCAGCAGCAGTCGGGTAAGGGGCGCCTCTGGCTACACCTTC

v_call: TRBV19
clone_size: many
j_call: TRBJ1-2
cdr3_length: 13
d_call: TRBD1
cdr3_aa: CASNSNQGDGYTF
cdr3_nt: TGTGCCAGCAATAGTAACCAGGGGGATGGCTACACCTTC

v_call: TRBV5-4
clone_size: few
j_call: TRBJ2-7
cdr3_length: 14
d_call: TRBD1
cdr3_aa: CASSRTGTSYEQYF
cdr3_nt: TGTGCCAGCAGCCGGACAGGAACCTCCTACGAGCAGTACTTC

v_call: TRBV7-9
clone_size: NA
j_call: TRBJ2-2
cdr3_length: 16
d_call: TRBD1
cdr3_aa: CASSFRDRGDNRELFF
cdr3_nt: TGTGCCAGCAGCTTCCGGGACAGGGGGGACAACAGGGAGCTGTTTTTT

v_call: TRBV20-1
clone_size: few
j_call: TRBJ1-5
cdr3_length: 16
d_call: NA
cdr3_aa: CSASGSVGLQWQPQHF
cdr3_nt: TGCAGTGCTAGCGGTTCGGTGGGGCTTCAATGGCAGCCCCAGCATTTT

v_call: TRBV19
clone_size: NA
j_call: TRBJ2-7
cdr3_length: 16
d_call: NA
cdr3_aa: CASSVDHLSSSYEQYF
cdr3_nt: TGTGCCAGTAGTGTAGATCATCTGAGTAGCTCCTACGAGCAGTACTTC

v_call: TRBV7-9
clone_size: many
j_call: TRBJ1-5
cdr3_length: 17
d_call: TRBD1
cdr3_aa: CASSRFIRGQDNQPQHF
cdr3_nt: TGTGCCAGCAGTCGATTCATCAGGGGGCAGGACAATCAGCCCCAGCATTTT

v_call: TRBV5-1
clone_size: NA
j_call: TRBJ1-1
cdr3_length: 13
d_call: TRBD1
cdr3_aa: CTSSWTGNTEAFF
cdr3_nt: TGCACCAGCAGCTGGACAGGGAACACTGAAGCTTTCTTT

v_call: TRBV7-9
clone_size: few
j_call: TRBJ2-6
cdr3_length: 14
d_call: NA
cdr3_aa: CASSPSPGANVLTF
cdr3_nt: TGTGCCAGCAGCCCTAGCCCTGGGGCCAACGTCCTGACTTTC

v_call: TRBV27
clone_size: NA
j_call: TRBJ1-4
cdr3_length: 15
d_call: NA
cdr3_aa: CASSSKGRWGEKLFF
cdr3_nt: TGTGCCAGCAGTTCGAAGGGTCGCTGGGGTGAAAAACTGTTTTTT

v_call: TRBV7-9
clone_size: NA
j_call: TRBJ2-1
cdr3_length: 9
d_call: NA
cdr3_aa: CASHNEQFF
cdr3_nt: TGTGCCAGCCACAATGAGCAGTTCTTC

v_call: TRBV7-9
clone_size: NA
j_call: TRBJ2-7
cdr3_length: 14
d_call: NA
cdr3_aa: CASIEVGGGNEQYF
cdr3_nt: TGTGCCAGCATTGAGGTCGGTGGGGGGAACGAGCAGTACTTC

v_call: TRBV14
clone_size: many
j_call: TRBJ1-5
cdr3_length: 17
d_call: NA
cdr3_aa: CASSQDRRDMSNQPQHF
cdr3_nt: TGTGCCAGCAGCCAAGATCGTCGGGATATGAGCAATCAGCCCCAGCATTTT

v_call: TRBV6-5
clone_size: NA
j_call: TRBJ2-2
cdr3_length: 15
d_call: TRBD1
cdr3_aa: CASNLDRGATGELFF
cdr3_nt: TGTGCCAGCAACCTGGACAGGGGCGCCACCGGGGAGCTGTTTTTT

v_call: TRBV15
clone_size: NA
j_call: TRBJ1-2
cdr3_length: 15
d_call: NA
cdr3_aa: CATSSRTGTDYGYTF
cdr3_nt: TGTGCCACCAGCAGCCGGACCGGGACGGACTATGGCTACACCTTC